This T cell receptor beta chain derives from a study of shared clonotypes between healthy human individuals. Caucasian adults residing in Nashville, Tennessee made up all the donors. Sorted-subset replicate PCR reactions were performed with around 210 ng DNA, corresponding to roughly 30,000 T cell genomes. Assay used: immunoSEQ multiplex PCR; TCRdb lists only in-frame clones, some missing. This table holds approximately 100,000 clones, around 67% found once. On this clone itself: The antigen is not known.

V gave up 1 base and J gave up 9 bases, with 20 bases separating them. Germline-derived CDR1 and CDR2 are SGHDT and YYEEEE. This CDR3 spans 16 amino acids. The study's findings and limits: Rarefaction revealed incomplete sorted-subset sequencing despite large depth. Non-shared clonotypes had lower generation probabilities than those shared by all four donors.

The sequence came from a man aged 30-40 years in good health. The sample taken for sequencing was memory CD8+ T cells sorted from blood. Specified subset: CD45RO+ cells pooled with CCR7-negative TemRA cells. The chain couples TRBV5-6 to TRBJ2-1; D not resolved. CDR3 coding DNA: TGTGCCAGCAGCTTGAAGGACCAAATTATATGGGGTGAGCAGTTCTTC. Translation: CASSLKDQIIWGEQFF.